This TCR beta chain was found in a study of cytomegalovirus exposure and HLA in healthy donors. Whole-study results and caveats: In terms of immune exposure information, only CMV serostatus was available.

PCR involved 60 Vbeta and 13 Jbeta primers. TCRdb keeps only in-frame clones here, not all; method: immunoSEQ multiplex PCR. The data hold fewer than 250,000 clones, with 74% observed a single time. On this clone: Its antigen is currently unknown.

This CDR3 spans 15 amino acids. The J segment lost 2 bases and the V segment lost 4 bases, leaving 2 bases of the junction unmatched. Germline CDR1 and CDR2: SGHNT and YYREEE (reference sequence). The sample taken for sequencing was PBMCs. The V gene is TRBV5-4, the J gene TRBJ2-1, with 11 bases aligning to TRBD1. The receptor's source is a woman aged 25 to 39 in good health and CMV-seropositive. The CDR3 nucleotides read TGTGCCAGCAGCCGGACAGGGGGCGCCTACAATGAGCAGTTCTTC. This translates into CASSRTGGAYNEQFF.